The 30 T cell receptor beta chains below all came from one sample that was sequenced in a study of shared clonotypes between healthy human individuals. Using immunoSEQ multiplex PCR, the repertoire was profiled, and TCRdb retains in-frame clones only, with some absent. The sample records about 2.3 million clones, roughly 92% being singletons. Material: naive CD4+ T cells from PBMCs. Subset reported: CD45RA+ positively selected. These receptors all stem from a man in his late teens or twenties in good health. Some clones in this sample may be carry-over from other donors' samples.

The V gene is TRBV10-3, the J gene TRBJ2-2; TRBD2 matches 10 bases. Unmatched junction bases numbered 18, after V lost 7 bases and J lost 4 bases. Per germline, CDR1 ENHRY and CDR2 SYGVKD. The CDR3 covers 19 residues. CDR3 protein: CAITYLGGKREGGTGELFF. The DNA of the CDR3 is TGTGCCATCACCTACCTCGGGGGAAAGCGGGAGGGAGGCACCGGGGAGCTGTTTTTT.

This chain links TRBV28 with TRBJ2-2; D is uncertain. CDR1 and CDR2 from the germline V gene are MDHEN and SYDVKM. CDR3 size: 12 residues. Trimming stripped 4 bases from V and 7 bases from J, with 7 bases between. The DNA for the CDR3 is TGTGCCAGCAGTTCAGCCGTCGGGGAGCTGTTTTTT. Amino acid sequence: CASSSAVGELFF.

As DNA, the CDR3 is TGTGCCAGCAGCCTGAGGACCGGGGGCTATGGCTACACCTTC. This encodes CASSLRTGGYGYTF. The chain recombines TRBV7-2 with TRBJ1-2, with a weak D call TRBD1 (5 bases). The CDR3 has 14 amino acids. With 5 bases removed from V and 4 bases from J, the gap between germline ends came to 14 bases. Germline-derived CDR1 and CDR2 are SGHTA and FQGNSA.

The V and J genes are TRBV4-3 and TRBJ2-2, with D unresolved. Germline loops: CDR1 LGHNA, CDR2 YSLEER. The CDR3 loop spans 15 amino acids. Deletions cut 4 bases from V and 0 bases from J, with 9 bases between. The CDR3 sequence: CASSRAGPNTGELFF. In nucleotides, the CDR3 is TGCGCCAGCAGCCGAGCCGGGCCGAACACCGGGGAGCTGTTTTTT.

This chain joins TRBV7-3 and TRBJ2-2; D call uncertain. V shed 8 bases and J shed 6 bases, with 10 bases lying between them. CDR1 and CDR2 from the germline V gene are SGHTA and FQGTGA. There are 12 residues in the CDR3. The CDR3 coding sequence is TGTGCCAGCGGTAAATTTGCCGGGGAGCTGTTTTTT. It specifies CASGKFAGELFF. Complete variable domain (other parts from reference TRBV7-3 and TRBJ2-2): GAGVSQTPSNKVTEKGKYVELRCDPISGHTALYWYRQSLGQGPEFLIYFQGTGAADDSGLPNDRFFAVRPEGSVSTLKIQRTERGDSAVYLCASGKFAGELFFGEGSRLTVL.

The rearrangement uses TRBV5-1 and TRBJ1-4; TRBD1 aligns across 9 bases. J was trimmed by 6 bases and V by 3 bases; bases with no gene match: 9. This CDR3 comprises 16 residues. Germline values: CDR1 SGHRS, CDR2 YFSETQ. The CDR3 reads CASSSSGGTGYEKLFF. The CDR3 nucleotides read TGCGCCAGCAGCTCCTCTGGTGGGACAGGGTATGAAAAACTGTTTTTT. The full variable domain, in which reference TRBV5-1 and TRBJ1-4 provide the parts outside the CDR3, is KAGVTQTPRYLIKTRGQQVTLSCSPISGHRSVSWYQQTPGQGLQFLFEYFSETQRNKGNFPGRFSGRQFSNSRSEMNVSTLELGDSALYLCASSSSGGTGYEKLFFGSGTQLSVL.

This chain joins TRBV7-2 and TRBJ1-1; no clear D gene. Germline V lookup: CDR1 SGHTA, CDR2 FQGNSA. This CDR3 contains 14 residues. Trimming left V 2 bases short and J 1 base short, with 8 bases between. The CDR3 loop is CASSLTWWNTEAFF. CDR3 nucleotide sequence: TGTGCCAGCAGCTTAACTTGGTGGAACACTGAAGCTTTCTTT.

The gene calls are TRBV30 and TRBJ2-7; TRBD1 might be the D (6 bases). The CDR3 has 14 amino acids. Per germline, CDR1 GTSNPN and CDR2 SVGIG (reference sequence). Between the trimmed V and J ends, which lost 5 bases and 0 bases, there was a span of 14 bases. Written as DNA, the CDR3 is TGTGCCTGGGGTATCGGCAGGGGCTCCTACGAGCAGTACTTC. Its translation: CAWGIGRGSYEQYF.

The chain uses TRBV19 and TRBJ1-4; D ambiguous. Trimming removed 7 bases at V and 6 bases at J, with 9 bases between. The CDR3 runs to 12 residues. Germline CDR1 LNHDA, CDR2 SQIVND (reference sequence). This CDR3 is CASTTGYEKLFF. DNA of the CDR3: TGTGCCAGTACCACGGGCTATGAAAAACTGTTTTTT.

The chain has TRBV30 and TRBJ2-3; D gene uncertain. This CDR3 has 12 amino acids. V lost 0 bases and J 10 bases, leaving 11 bases between the germline ends. Per the germline V gene, CDR1 is GTSNPN and CDR2 is SVGIG (reference sequence). CDR3 in DNA: TGTGCCTGGAGTGTCTTCAGGTCCCCGCAGTATTTT. It specifies CAWSVFRSPQYF.

The CDR3 sequence: CASRVTSGGGTQYF. CDR3 in DNA: TGTGCCAGCAGGGTGACTAGCGGAGGGGGTACCCAGTACTTC. This rearrangement joins TRBV2 to TRBJ2-5, with TRBD2 matching over 9 bases. Germline V gene data show CDR1 as SNHLY and CDR2 as FYNNEI. The CDR3 runs 14 residues. J was trimmed by 8 bases and V by 6 bases; bases with no gene match: 10.

This clone came up once. The rearrangement joins TRBV15 to TRBJ2-7; no definite D call. Germline assignment: CDR1 LNHNV and CDR2 YYDKDF (reference sequence). V was pared by 1 base and J by 0 bases, with 10 bases between. This CDR3 spans 15 amino acids. The CDR3 DNA follows: TGTGCCACCAGCAGAGTTAACAGCTACTCCTACGAGCAGTACTTC. Its translation is CATSRVNSYSYEQYF.

This clone was seen just once. V and J are TRBV7-8 and TRBJ2-3; 9 bases agree with TRBD1. This CDR3 is 15 amino acids long. The germline V gene encodes CDR1 SGHVS and CDR2 FQNEAQ. J lost 2 bases, V lost 4 bases, and 4 bases had no gene match. For the CDR3, the DNA is TGTGCCAGCAGCTCTAACAGGGGGCCCACAGATACGCAGTATTTT. It encodes CASSSNRGPTDTQYF.

The chain couples TRBV28 to TRBJ1-5; 8 bases are shared with TRBD1. V shed 5 bases, J shed 6 bases, and the junction held 6 bases outside the gene matches. The CDR3 is made up of 14 amino acids. Per the germline V gene, CDR1 is MDHEN and CDR2 is SYDVKM. The CDR3 sequence is CASSPRGRVQPQHF. CDR3 DNA: TGTGCCAGCAGTCCCAGGGGGCGCGTTCAGCCCCAGCATTTT.

The genes are TRBV19 and TRBJ2-1; D perhaps matches TRBD2 (6 bases). Germline V gene sequence: CDR1 LNHDA, CDR2 SQIVND (reference sequence). Trimming took off 6 bases at V and 7 bases at J, with 19 bases between the two ends. The CDR3 runs to 15 residues. This CDR3 is CASRALGRGLNEQFF. DNA of the CDR3: TGTGCCAGTAGAGCTCTTGGGCGGGGTTTAAATGAGCAGTTCTTC.

V usage is TRBV6-6 and J usage is TRBJ1-4; TRBD1 might be the D (5 bases). V was trimmed by 4 bases and J by 6 bases, leaving 12 bases between them. There are 14 residues in the CDR3. Germline CDR1 reads MNHNY; CDR2 reads SVGAGI (reference sequence). In DNA form, the CDR3 reads TGTGCCAGCAGTTCCGGGACGGAGGATGAAAAACTGTTTTTT. Its protein product is CASSSGTEDEKLFF.

The genes are TRBV29-1 and TRBJ1-1; D is uncertain. Trimming cost V 4 bases and J 9 bases, with 12 bases left between them. The CDR3 runs to 11 residues. The germline CDR1 and CDR2 sequences are SQVTM and ANQGSEA. As DNA, the CDR3 is TGCAGCGTTGGCCTGGTCTACCAAGCTTTCTTT. Protein product: CSVGLVYQAFF. Full variable domain (outside the CDR3, taken from reference TRBV29-1 and TRBJ1-1): SAVISQKPSRDICQRGTSLTIQCQVDSQVTMMFWYRQQPGQSLTLIATANQGSEATYESGFVIDKFPISRPNLTFSTLTVSNMSPEDSSIYLCSVGLVYQAFFGQGTRLTVV.

The chain carries TRBV6-5 and TRBJ2-1; 7 positions match TRBD1. Germline assignment: CDR1 MNHEY and CDR2 SVGAGI. CDR3 length equals 13 residues. V gave up 0 bases and J gave up 15 bases; unmatched junction bases: 8. CDR3 coding DNA: TGTGCCAGCAGTTACTCGAAAAGGGACAGAAGGTTCTTC. Amino acids: CASSYSKRDRRFF.

The chain uses TRBV9 and TRBJ2-1; D is unresolved. Germline values: CDR1 SGDLS, CDR2 YYNGEE. The CDR3 runs to 13 residues. Trimming took 0 bases from V and 7 from J, leaving 8 bases between them. CDR3 region: CASSVGLWNEQFF. The CDR3 DNA sequence: TGTGCCAGCAGCGTAGGGTTGTGGAATGAGCAGTTCTTC.

The chain carries TRBV9 and TRBJ2-1; 7 bases are shared with TRBD2. Germline V lookup: CDR1 SGDLS, CDR2 YYNGEE. Trimming removed 3 bases from V and 0 bases from J; junction bases left unmatched: 6. The CDR3 totals 16 residues. For the CDR3, the DNA is TGTGCCAGCAGCGAGGGAGGGACTCTCTCCTACAATGAGCAGTTCTTC. Translation gives CASSEGGTLSYNEQFF.

As to this clone: The identical CDR3 is also encoded by other nucleotide sequences in the sample. This chain links TRBV5-1 with TRBJ1-1; TRBD1 agrees at 7 bases. This CDR3 region has 14 residues. J was trimmed by 4 bases and V by 1 base; bases with no gene match: 4. CDR1 is SGHRS, CDR2 YFSETQ, per germline. CDR3 in amino acids: CASSLTGAGTEAFF. CDR3 bases: TGCGCCAGCAGCTTGACAGGGGCCGGCACTGAAGCTTTCTTT. The complete variable domain, with remaining parts taken from reference TRBV5-1 and TRBJ1-1, reads KAGVTQTPRYLIKTRGQQVTLSCSPISGHRSVSWYQQTPGQGLQFLFEYFSETQRNKGNFPGRFSGRQFSNSRSEMNVSTLELGDSALYLCASSLTGAGTEAFFGQGTRLTVV.

The chain is built from TRBV4-2 and TRBJ2-5; D remains ambiguous. Matching the DNA end better, TRBJ2-7 makes the J call doubtful. CDR3 length: 13 amino acids. Germline V gives CDR1 LGHNA, CDR2 YNFKEQ. The CDR3 DNA follows: TGTGCCAGCAGCCAGGTAGGAACATACGAGCAGTACTTC. Translating gives CASSQVGTYEQYF.

The chain carries TRBV5-5 and TRBJ2-3; 12 bases are a match to TRBD2. The ends lost 4 bases at V and 0 bases at J; junction bases unmatched: 6. In germline, CDR1 is SGHKS, CDR2 YYEKEE (reference sequence). This CDR3 is built from 17 residues. The CDR3 is CASSPMTSGRSTDTQYF. Written as DNA, the CDR3 is TGTGCCAGCAGCCCAATGACTAGCGGGAGAAGCACAGATACGCAGTATTTT.

The chain uses TRBV5-1 and TRBJ2-7, with D uncertain. Germline CDR1 is SGHRS and CDR2 is YFSETQ. V was clipped by 1 base and J by 4 bases, with 6 bases between them. This CDR3 spans 12 amino acids. The CDR3, as DNA: TGCGCCAGCAGCTTGTGGGGTTACGAGCAGTACTTC. This translates into CASSLWGYEQYF.

The chain couples TRBV7-3 to TRBJ2-5; 11 bases fit TRBD1. Per the germline V gene, CDR1 is SGHTA and CDR2 is FQGTGA. The V segment lost 4 bases and the J segment 5 bases; nucleotides outside the gene matches: 6. The CDR3 totals 15 residues. The CDR3 DNA sequence: TGTGCCAGCAGCTGGACAGGGGGCTCACAGGAGACCCAGTACTTC. Its protein product is CASSWTGGSQETQYF.

The J gene is TRBJ2-7, the V gene TRBV6-4; no clear D. The germline CDR1 and CDR2 sequences are MRHNA and SNTAGT. Trimming shortened V by 0 bases and J by 3 bases, and 6 bases separated the two germline ends. CDR3 length: 13 residues. CDR3 sequence reads: CASSDSEHYEQYF. CDR3 in DNA: TGTGCCAGCAGTGACTCGGAGCACTACGAGCAGTACTTC.

The genes are TRBV5-5 and TRBJ2-5; no clear D. Per germline, CDR1 SGHKS and CDR2 YYEKEE (reference sequence). This CDR3 is built from 13 residues. Trimming left V 0 bases short and J 3 bases short, with 6 bases between. The CDR3 DNA reads as TGTGCCAGCAGCTTGGATGTAGAAGAGACCCAGTACTTC. It is translated as CASSLDVEETQYF.

V gene TRBV6-5 combines with J gene TRBJ2-7; D may be TRBD1 (7 bases). Germline V lookup: CDR1 MNHEY, CDR2 SVGAGI. The V and J ends lost 5 bases and 6 bases respectively, with 11 bases between them. The CDR3 contains 12 residues. CDR3 DNA: TGTGCCAGCAGTCCCCAGGGGGGCGAGCAGTACTTC. Translation: CASSPQGGEQYF.

This chain joins TRBV29-1 and TRBJ2-1; possibly TRBD2 for D (5 bases). The germline V gene encodes CDR1 SQVTM and CDR2 ANQGSEA. The CDR3 extends over 12 amino acids. Trimming left V 4 bases short and J 4 bases short, with 8 bases between. CDR3 DNA: TGCAGCGTTGTTGAGGGATACAATGAGCAGTTCTTC. Translated: CSVVEGYNEQFF.

This clone was seen just once. This chain connects TRBV28 to TRBJ2-7; possibly TRBD2 for D (6 bases). Germline-derived CDR1 and CDR2 are MDHEN and SYDVKM. V was pared by 6 bases and J by 3 bases, with 18 bases between. The CDR3 consists of 15 residues. The CDR3 sequence: CASSLGASERYEQYF. The CDR3 DNA sequence: TGTGCCAGCAGCCTCGGGGCTAGCGAACGCTACGAGCAGTACTTC.